The 30 T cell receptor beta chains reported below all come from one sample, sequenced in a study of tumor and adjacent non-tumor tissue in lung cancer (dated by TCRdb to 2016 to 2019). Library preparation was by multiplex PCR. This sample was sequenced with an Illumina HiSeq 2500. TCRbeta libraries were built by three rounds of nested PCR using primers (Table S4), following protocols modified from ARM-PCR. The raw public data were reprocessed by TCRdb itself: fastp quality trimming at Q25, MiXCR clonotype calling, in-frame beta chains only. Every CDR3 protein is listed once, alongside the most common genes and DNA of its rows. The sample yields 200,000 or so distinct CDR3 sequences; approximately 74% were counted once. 20% to 25% of the sample lies in the top ten. RNA was isolated from bulk unsorted tissue, and RNA quality was assessed with a NanoDrop ND-1000 and an Agilent 2100. Material: lung tumor tissue. Every receptor here comes from a man in his fifties or sixties with non-small cell lung cancer.

For this clonotype: Mismatch with germline at one junction end may stem from a read error. The gene calls are TRBV7-3 and TRBJ1-3, with D perhaps TRBD1 (5 bases). CDR3 length: 15 residues. CDR1 and CDR2 (germline): SGHTA, FQGTGA. DNA of the CDR3: TGTGCCAGCAGCATATCAAGGGGCTTCGGAAACACTATATATTTT. It codes for CASSISRGFGNTIYF.

This clonotype has ten or more counts. The V gene is TRBV4-2, the J gene TRBJ1-2; D is uncertain. Germline loops: CDR1 LGHNA, CDR2 YNFKEQ. Trimming pared 0 bases from V and 2 bases from J, leaving 7 bases between. The CDR3 contains 14 residues. This CDR3 is CASSQDSLNYGYTF. CDR3 nucleotides: TGTGCCAGCAGCCAAGACAGCCTGAACTATGGCTACACCTTC.

About this clonotype: A much larger clone is a single base away; this may be a read error. J is TRBJ2-7 and V is TRBV20-1; D is undetermined. There are 14 residues in the CDR3. The germline V and J ends were trimmed by 3 bases and 2 bases, with 14 bases remaining between them. From germline, CDR1 is DFQATT and CDR2 SNEGSKA (reference sequence). The CDR3 here is CSARTLGLPYEQYF. The CDR3 DNA reads TGCAGTGCTAGGACGTTGGGCCTCCCCTACGAGCAGTACTTC.

In the case of this clonotype: This clone may be a read error of a much larger clone one base away. CDR3 bases: TGCAGTGCCAAGGACGGGGCGGAAAGTGAAAAACTGTTTTTT. Translating it yields CSAKDGAESEKLFF. This chain joins TRBV20-1 and TRBJ1-4; tentatively, D is TRBD1 (5 bases). The CDR3 spans 14 residues. Trimming pared 6 bases from V and 7 bases from J, leaving 18 bases between. Germline loops: CDR1 DFQATT, CDR2 SNEGSKA (reference sequence).

Remarks on this clonotype: A much larger clone differs by one base, so this may be a read error. The gene calls are TRBV6-2 or TRBV6-3 and TRBJ1-1; D uncertain. Looked up from germline, CDR1 is MNHEY and CDR2 is SVGEGT. The length of the CDR3 is 12 residues. In DNA form, the CDR3 reads TGTGCCAGCAGTGACCGGAACATTGAAGCTTTCTTT. This sequence encodes CASSDRNIEAFF.

Comment on this clonotype: One end of the junction varies from germline; a read error may be responsible. The gene calls are TRBV4-2 and TRBJ2-5; D may correspond to TRBD1 or TRBD2 (6 bases each). The CDR3 has 16 residues. Germline loops: CDR1 LGHNA, CDR2 YNFKEQ. The chain's CDR3 is CASNQTTGRSQETQYF. The CDR3 DNA sequence: TGCGCCAGCAACCAAACTACAGGGAGGTCCCAAGAGACCCAGTACTTC.

Turning to this clonotype: No conserved phenylalanine or tryptophan ends this CDR3, so it is likely a read error. The rearrangement links TRBV20-1 to TRBJ1-6; D gene unclear. The ends were cut back, 0 bases at V and 0 bases at J, with 9 bases in the middle. The CDR3 is 16 residues long. CDR1 is DFQATT and CDR2 is SNEGSKA in the germline V gene (reference sequence). The CDR3 coding sequence is TGCAGTGCTAGAGATCCCACTAGCTCCTATAATTCACCCCTCCACTTG. Residues: CSARDPTSSYNSPLHL.

The chain carries TRBV5-1 and TRBJ2-3, with D hard to call. The V gene lost 4 bases and the J gene lost 4 bases, with 19 bases spanning the gap. Germline-derived CDR1 and CDR2 are SGHRS and YFSETQ. The CDR3 spans 16 residues. CDR3 DNA sequence: TGCGCCAGCAGCCCCTCTCCCTCGGCCCCCCCAGATACGCAGTATTTT. Translated, it gives CASSPSPSAPPDTQYF.

This clonotype appeared a few times. Being one base from a much bigger clone, this may be a read error. The chain joins TRBV7-8 to TRBJ2-2; tentatively, D is TRBD2 (6 bases). The CDR3 runs to 15 residues. V gave up 1 base and J gave up 2 bases, with 8 bases separating them. The germline CDR1 and CDR2 sequences are SGHVS and FQNEAQ. The CDR3 DNA sequence: TGTGCCAGCAGCTTAGGGGAGGCCAACACCGGGGAGCTGTTTTTT. It encodes CASSLGEANTGELFF. The full variable domain, its missing parts supplied by reference TRBV7-8 and TRBJ2-2, is GAGVSQSPRYKVAKRGQDVALRCDPISGHVSLFWYQQALGQGPEFLTYFQNEAQLDKSGLPSDRFFAERPEGSVSTLKIQRTQQEDSAVYLCASSLGEANTGELFFGEGSRLTVL.

On this clonotype: One end of the junction varies from germline; a read error may be responsible. The chain has TRBV11-2 and TRBJ1-5, with D maybe TRBD1 (5 bases). The CDR3 runs 15 residues. The germline V gene has CDR1 SGHAT and CDR2 FQNNGV. The CDR3 coding sequence is TGTGTCAGCAGTTGGGGGGGTGGTAGCAATCAGTCCCAGCATTTT. Translation: CVSSWGGGSNQSQHF.

The chain employs TRBV6-1 and TRBJ1-5; D might be TRBD1 (6 bases). The J call may be in error: the DNA end matches TRBJ2-3 better. This CDR3 has 15 amino acids. CDR1 is MNHNS, CDR2 SASEGT, per germline. The CDR3, as DNA: TGTGCCAGCAGTTCGTACAGGGTAGGGAATCAGTCCCAGTATTTT. Encoded protein: CASSSYRVGNQSQYF.

In this sample, this clonotype turned up once. V and J are TRBV20-1 and TRBJ2-5; 7 nucleotides agree with TRBD1. Germline lookup yields CDR1 DFQATT and CDR2 SNEGSKA (reference sequence). This CDR3 is 13 amino acids long. CDR3 loop: CNLSRTGQETQYF. The CDR3 DNA is TGCAATCTTTCTAGGACAGGCCAAGAGACCCAGTACTTC.

This clonotype was seen a single time. A single base separates this from a much larger clone, so it may be a read error. The chain is built from TRBV4-1 and TRBJ2-2, with D perhaps TRBD1 (6 bases). V lost 4 bases and J lost 7, with 19 bases in between. CDR1 is MGHRA, CDR2 YSYEKL, per germline. The CDR3 is made up of 16 amino acids. CDR3 DNA sequence: TGCGCCAGCAGCCCTGTTGGGACATTTACAATCGGGGAGCTGTTTTTT. It translates to CASSPVGTFTIGELFF.

About this clonotype itself: It is unclear where the CDR3 begins or ends on the DNA, so no DNA is shown, and the CDR3 is as TCRdb lists it. This rearrangement joins TRBV11-2 to TRBJ1-2; TRBD1, the table's D call, was not compared with the DNA. The CDR3 is 15 residues long, counting both termini. Germline V gene lookup returns CDR1 SGHAT and CDR2 FQNNGV. The CDR3 spells CTSSLAGTGNYGCTF.

This clonotype occurred many times. The CDR3 protein is CASSYGNREGGYTF. In DNA form, the CDR3 reads TGTGCCAGCAGTTACGGGAACAGGGAGGGTGGCTACACCTTC. The chain recombines TRBV6-6 with TRBJ1-2, with D possibly TRBD1 on 6 matching bases. Germline CDR1 is MNHNY and CDR2 is SVGAGI (reference sequence). V lost 2 bases and J lost 7, with 14 bases in between. The CDR3 sequence is 14 residues long.

As to this clonotype: Compared with germline, one end of the junction differs, possibly owing to a read error. This chain connects TRBV11-1 to TRBJ1-4; the D gene is possibly TRBD1 (5 bases). CDR1 is SGHAT and CDR2 is FQDESV in the germline V gene (reference sequence). CDR3 length: 14 amino acids. CDR3 DNA: TGTGCCAGCAGTAGTCCCGGGCGGGGCGAAAAACTGTGTTTT. As protein: CASSSPGRGEKLCF. Complete variable domain (other parts from reference TRBV11-1 and TRBJ1-4): EAEVAQSPRYKITEKSQAVAFWCDPISGHATLYWYRQILGQGPELLVQFQDESVVDDSQLPKDRFSAERLKGVDSTLKIQPAELGDSAMYLCASSSPGRGEKLCFGSGTQLSVL.

About this clonotype: The junction differs from germline at one of its ends, possibly a read error. The CDR3 region is CTWSDRGGQVTQYF. Here the CDR3 DNA reads TGTACTTGGAGCGATAGGGGGGGGCAAGTGACCCAGTACTTC. The rearrangement joins TRBV30 to TRBJ2-5, with D possibly being TRBD2 (7 bases). The germline gives CDR1 GTSNPN, CDR2 SVGIG (reference sequence). The length of the CDR3 is 14 residues.

Concerning this clonotype itself: A junction boundary mismatches the germline segment, possibly from a read error. The V and J genes are TRBV20-1 and TRBJ1-1, with D tentatively TRBD1 (6 bases). Germline CDR1 and CDR2: DFQATT and SNEGSKA (reference sequence). The CDR3 runs to 16 residues. The CDR3 region is CSARETGPIMNTETFF. The CDR3 DNA sequence: TGCAGTGCTAGAGAGACAGGACCCATCATGAACACTGAAACTTTCTTT.

Notes on this clonotype: One junction end disagrees with the germline gene, perhaps due to a read error. The V and J genes are TRBV12-3 or TRBV12-4 and TRBJ1-5; D possibly corresponds to TRBD1 (5 bases). This CDR3 spans 14 amino acids. The CDR3 sequence: CASSLGQNNQPRHF. The CDR3 DNA follows: TGTGCCAGCAGTTTAGGACAGAACAATCAGCCCCGGCATTTT.

The chain couples TRBV6-2 or TRBV6-3 to TRBJ2-1; no clear D. The ends were cut back, 7 bases at V and 0 bases at J, with 10 bases in the middle. This CDR3 has 14 residues. The germline V gene has CDR1 MNHEY and CDR2 SVGEGT. The CDR3 DNA reads TGTGCCAGCACTTCTCGAAGCTCCTACAATGAGCAGTTCTTC. Amino acid sequence: CASTSRSSYNEQFF.

This clonotype was detected only once. The chain employs TRBV11-2 and TRBJ2-3, with D perhaps TRBD1 (5 bases). The ends were cut back, 4 bases at V and 0 bases at J, with 14 bases in the middle. Germline V gives CDR1 SGHAT, CDR2 FQNNGV. The CDR3 runs 16 residues. Written as DNA, the CDR3 is TGTGCCAGCAGCTCAGTCAGGGAATTTAGCACAGATACGCAGTATTTT. This sequence encodes CASSSVREFSTDTQYF.

The sample holds many counts of this clonotype. The V call is TRBV20-1, the J call TRBJ2-3; weak D call: TRBD2 (6 bases). Germline CDR1 reads DFQATT; CDR2 reads SNEGSKA (reference sequence). Trimming took off 0 bases at V and 1 base at J, with 11 bases between the two ends. CDR3 size: 15 residues. CDR3 sequence reads: CSARDEQRGTDTQYF. For the CDR3, the DNA is TGCAGTGCTAGAGATGAGCAGCGGGGCACAGATACGCAGTATTTT.

Concerning this clonotype itself: This sequence may be a read error, since a much larger clone differs from it by one base. The rearrangement joins TRBV11-2 to TRBJ1-6; TRBD1 might be the D (5 bases). Trimming cost V 5 bases and J 9 bases, with 14 bases left between them. This CDR3 is built from 14 residues. The germline V gene has CDR1 SGHAT and CDR2 FQNNGV. Here the CDR3 reads CASSQHGAGSPLHF. The DNA of the CDR3 is TGTGCCAGCAGCCAGCATGGGGCAGGTTCACCCCTCCACTTT.

About this clonotype itself: A read error may produce the germline difference seen at one junction end. This chain uses TRBV20-1 with TRBJ2-5; possible D gene TRBD1, 6 bases. Per germline, CDR1 DFQATT and CDR2 SNEGSKA (reference sequence). This CDR3 has 14 amino acids. The chain's CDR3 is CSARVGGHRETQHF. In DNA form, the CDR3 reads TGCAGTGCTAGGGTTGGGGGACACCGAGAGACCCAGCACTTC.

As concerns this clonotype: The CDR3 does not end in the conserved phenylalanine or tryptophan, so this is likely a read error. The chain has TRBV11-3 and TRBJ1-1, with D unclear. The CDR3 is 13 residues long. The germline V gene encodes CDR1 SGHNT and CDR2 YENEEA. Trimming cost V 2 bases and J 3 bases, with 7 bases left between them. The CDR3 DNA sequence: TGTGCCAGCAGCTTAAATCAGGACACTGAAGCTTTCTAT. Its protein product is CASSLNQDTEAFY.

This clonotype was detected a few times. The chain carries TRBV6-6 and TRBJ1-1, with D uncertain. Germline V gene sequence: CDR1 MNHNY, CDR2 SVGAGI (reference sequence). V was shortened by 0 bases and J by 0 bases, with 8 bases between the two germline ends. This CDR3 is built from 15 residues. The CDR3 nucleotides are TGTGCCAGCAGTTACTCGGAGATTATGAACACTGAAGCTTTCTTT. Translated, it gives CASSYSEIMNTEAFF.

This clonotype came up a few times. This clone may be a read error of a much larger clone one base away. The V call is TRBV11-3, the J call TRBJ2-3; 8 bases map to TRBD1. V was pared by 5 bases and J by 3 bases, with 10 bases of the junction left unmatched. Germline V gene lookup returns CDR1 SGHNT and CDR2 YENEEA. The CDR3 is 16 amino acids. The CDR3 region is CASSPNTGGRTDTQYF. CDR3 nucleotides: TGTGCCAGCAGCCCCAACACAGGGGGAAGAACAGATACGCAGTATTTT.

A word on this clonotype: The CDR3 end shows no conserved phenylalanine or tryptophan, and so a read error is likely. This rearrangement joins TRBV20-1 to TRBJ2-3, with D tentatively TRBD2 (6 bases). CDR1 is DFQATT, CDR2 SNEGSKA, per germline (reference sequence). This CDR3 is 16 amino acids long. CDR3 protein: CSVRAPSGLGTDTQYL. The CDR3 region has the DNA TGCAGTGTTAGAGCTCCCTCGGGACTTGGCACAGATACGCAGTATCTT.

J is TRBJ2-5 and V is TRBV28; 9 nucleotides match TRBD2. Germline V lookup: CDR1 MDHEN, CDR2 SYDVKM. This CDR3 spans 18 amino acids. V lost 3 bases, J lost 6 bases, and 17 bases stayed unmatched. In nucleotides, the CDR3 is TGTGCCAGCAGTTTCTCCCTAAGCCTAGCGGGGTGGCAAAAGACCCAGTACTTC. It yields the protein CASSFSLSLAGWQKTQYF.

In regard to this clonotype: Since a much larger clone is just one base distant, this may be a read error. The chain joins TRBV7-3 to TRBJ2-1, with D hard to call. V gave up 5 bases and J gave up 12 bases, with 14 bases separating them. The length of the CDR3 is 12 residues. From germline, CDR1 is SGHTA and CDR2 FQGTGA. CDR3 DNA sequence: TGTGCCAGCAGCCCGTATATGGGTGCGCAGTTCTTC. This encodes CASSPYMGAQFF.